This TCR beta chain came from a study of radiotherapy plus CTLA-4 blockade in lung cancer. Study at large: Disease control was seen in about 30% of patients, objective responses in 15% to 20%.

Enrolled patients, whose metastatic non-small-cell lung cancer was chemo-refractory, received focal radiation plus CTLA-4 blockade with ipilimumab. With regard to this clone: The target antigen is unknown.

The CDR3 has 14 amino acids. V was cut by 3 bases and J by 6 bases, with 11 bases left in between. The germline V gene encodes CDR1 MNHEY and CDR2 SMNVEV (reference sequence). Generated by immunoSEQ multiplex PCR, the TCRdb table keeps only in-frame clones and is missing some. The data hold about 88,000 clones, with less than 80% observed a single time. The study, taken as a whole, reports: The best prediction of response reportedly came from early blood T cell clone dynamics, with interferon-beta. After radiotherapy and ipilimumab, tumor-derived clones expanded in peripheral blood.

The sequence was collected from a human donor with non-small cell lung cancer that progressed on radiotherapy plus ipilimumab. The material was peripheral blood, obtained from a patient treated with radiotherapy plus ipilimumab. The chain links TRBV27 to TRBJ2-2; weak D call: TRBD2 (7 bases). CDR3 residues: CASSLGGLAGELFF. The DNA for the CDR3 is TGTGCCAGCAGTTTGGGGGGGCTGGCCGGGGAGCTGTTTTTT.